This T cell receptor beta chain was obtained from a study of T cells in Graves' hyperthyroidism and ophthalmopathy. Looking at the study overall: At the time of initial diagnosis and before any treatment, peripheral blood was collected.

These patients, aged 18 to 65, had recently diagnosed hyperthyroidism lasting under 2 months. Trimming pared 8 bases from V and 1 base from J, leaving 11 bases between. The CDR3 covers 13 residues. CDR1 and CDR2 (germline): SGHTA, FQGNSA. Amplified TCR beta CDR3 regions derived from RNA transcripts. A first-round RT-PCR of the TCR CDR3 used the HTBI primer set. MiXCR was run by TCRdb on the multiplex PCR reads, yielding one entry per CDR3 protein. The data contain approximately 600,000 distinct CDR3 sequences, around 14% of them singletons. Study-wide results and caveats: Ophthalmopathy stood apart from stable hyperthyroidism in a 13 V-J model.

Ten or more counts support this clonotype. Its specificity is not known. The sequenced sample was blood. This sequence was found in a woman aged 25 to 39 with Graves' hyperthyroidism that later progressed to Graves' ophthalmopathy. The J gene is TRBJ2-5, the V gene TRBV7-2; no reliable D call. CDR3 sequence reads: CASGSVGQETQYF. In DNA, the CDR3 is TGTGCCAGCGGCTCTGTCGGCCAAGAGACCCAGTACTTC.